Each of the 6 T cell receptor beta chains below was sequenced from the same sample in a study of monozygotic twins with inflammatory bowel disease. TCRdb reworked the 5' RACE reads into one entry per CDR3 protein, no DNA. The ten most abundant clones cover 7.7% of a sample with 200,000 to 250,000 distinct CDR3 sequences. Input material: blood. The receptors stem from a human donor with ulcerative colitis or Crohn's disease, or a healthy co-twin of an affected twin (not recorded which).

The CDR3 sequence is CASSQEGAGFTDTQYF. The gene calls are TRBV4-1 and TRBJ2-3; the TCRdb D gene call, TRBD1, has no DNA to confirm it. Germline V gene data show CDR1 as MGHRA and CDR2 as YSYEKL. This CDR3 has 16 residues.

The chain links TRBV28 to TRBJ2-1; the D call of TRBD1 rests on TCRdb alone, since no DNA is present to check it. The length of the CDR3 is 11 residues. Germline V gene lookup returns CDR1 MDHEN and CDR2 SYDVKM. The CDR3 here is CASSPGRREVF. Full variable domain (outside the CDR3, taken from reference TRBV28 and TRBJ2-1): DVKVTQSSRYLVKRTGEKVFLECVQDMDHENMFWYRQDPGLGLRLIYFSYDVKMKEKGDIPEGYSVSREKKERFSLILESASTNQTSMYLCASSPGRREVFGPGTRLTVL.

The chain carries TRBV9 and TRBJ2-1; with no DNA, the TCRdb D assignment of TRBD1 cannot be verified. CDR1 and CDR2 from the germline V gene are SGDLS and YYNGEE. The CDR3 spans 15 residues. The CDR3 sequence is CASSALTGTYNEQFF. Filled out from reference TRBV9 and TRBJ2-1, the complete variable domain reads DSGVTQTPKHLITATGQRVTLRCSPRSGDLSVYWYQQSLDQGLQFLIQYYNGEERAKGNILERFSAQQFPDLHSELNLSSLELGDSALYFCASSALTGTYNEQFFGPGTRLTVL.

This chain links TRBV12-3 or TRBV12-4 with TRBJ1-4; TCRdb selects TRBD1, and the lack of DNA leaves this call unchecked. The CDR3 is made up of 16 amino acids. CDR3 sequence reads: CASSKGQGATNEKLFF.

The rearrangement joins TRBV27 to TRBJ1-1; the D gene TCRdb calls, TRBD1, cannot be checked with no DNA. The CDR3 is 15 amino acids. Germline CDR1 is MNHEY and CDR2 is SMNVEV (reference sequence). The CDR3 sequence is CASRADRTGISKAFF.

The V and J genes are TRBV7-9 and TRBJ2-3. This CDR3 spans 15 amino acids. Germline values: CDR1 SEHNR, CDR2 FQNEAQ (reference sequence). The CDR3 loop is CASSSADDGTDTQYF.